Given below is one T cell receptor (beta chain) in context. This record belongs to a study of blood T cell repertoires in COVID-19. Background on the study: Sites in the United States, Italy and Spain provided acute and convalescent COVID-19 samples. PBMCs, B-cell-depleted T cells, or T cells provided the cDNA or gDNA that made up the material.

Per the original data handling: Estimation of nucleated cell counts was performed using reference gene primer amplification. Some clones are missing from TCRdb's copy, which holds only in-frame ones; the method was immunoSEQ multiplex PCR. V and J calls plus clone size are reproduced from that table; the DNA served to infer D and trimming. The sample records under 95,000 clones, approximately 85% being singletons. The V gene lost 1 base and the J gene lost 7 bases, with 11 bases spanning the gap. In germline, CDR1 is GTSNPN, CDR2 SVGIG (reference sequence). The CDR3 consists of 13 residues. The rearrangement uses TRBV30 and TRBJ2-1; D is uncertain. What was sequenced was peripheral blood. This sequence originates from a human donor in a cohort sampled during active COVID-19. The CDR3 here is CAWSGGQINEQFF. The CDR3, as DNA: TGTGCCTGGAGTGGCGGTCAAATAAATGAGCAGTTCTTC.